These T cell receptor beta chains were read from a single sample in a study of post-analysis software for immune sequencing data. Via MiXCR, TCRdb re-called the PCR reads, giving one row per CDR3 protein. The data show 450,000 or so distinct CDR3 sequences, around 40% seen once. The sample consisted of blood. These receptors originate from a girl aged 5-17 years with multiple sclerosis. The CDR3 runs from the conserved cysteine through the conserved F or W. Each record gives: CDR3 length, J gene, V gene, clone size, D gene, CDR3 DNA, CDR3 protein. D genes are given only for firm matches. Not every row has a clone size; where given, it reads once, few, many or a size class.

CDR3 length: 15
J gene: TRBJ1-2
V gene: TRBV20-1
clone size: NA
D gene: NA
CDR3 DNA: TGCAGTGCTAGAGGGCAGGGCGGTAATTCCTTTGGCTACACCTTC
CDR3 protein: CSARGQGGNSFGYTF

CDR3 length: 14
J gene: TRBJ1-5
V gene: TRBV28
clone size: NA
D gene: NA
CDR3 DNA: TGTGCCAGCAGACCCTGGAGCGGCAATCAGCCCCAGCATTTT
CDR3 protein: CASRPWSGNQPQHF

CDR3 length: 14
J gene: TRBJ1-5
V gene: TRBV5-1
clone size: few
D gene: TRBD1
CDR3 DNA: TGCGCCAGCAGCCCGACAGGGGGCTATCAGCCCCAGCATTTT
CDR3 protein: CASSPTGGYQPQHF

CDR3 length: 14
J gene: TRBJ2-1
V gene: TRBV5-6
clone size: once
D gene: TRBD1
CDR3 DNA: TGTGCCAGCAGCCCTGACAGGGTACACAATGAGCAGTTCTTC
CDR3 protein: CASSPDRVHNEQFF

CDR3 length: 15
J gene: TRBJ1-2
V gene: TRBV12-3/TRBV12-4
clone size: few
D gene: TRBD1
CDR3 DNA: TGTGCCAGCAGCCTAGGGGGACAGGCAAACTATGGCTACACCTTC
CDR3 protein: CASSLGGQANYGYTF

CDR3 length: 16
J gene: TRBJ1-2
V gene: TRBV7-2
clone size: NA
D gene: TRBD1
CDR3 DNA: TGTGCCAGCAGCTTAGCCCAGGGGGCGACTAACTATGGCTACACCTTC
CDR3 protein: CASSLAQGATNYGYTF

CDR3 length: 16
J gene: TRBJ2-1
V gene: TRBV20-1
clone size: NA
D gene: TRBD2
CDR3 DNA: TGCAGTGCTAGTAAAGCGGGAGTGAGCTCCTACAATGAGCAGTTCTTC
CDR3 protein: CSASKAGVSSYNEQFF

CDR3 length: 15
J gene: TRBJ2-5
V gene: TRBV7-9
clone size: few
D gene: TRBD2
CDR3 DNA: TGTGCCAGCAGCAGTACTAGCGGGAGGGGGGAGACCCAGTACTTC
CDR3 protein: CASSSTSGRGETQYF

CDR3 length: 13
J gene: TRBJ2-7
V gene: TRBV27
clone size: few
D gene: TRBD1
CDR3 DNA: TGTGCCAGCAGTTGGGGACAGGGTGCGGAGCAGTACTTC
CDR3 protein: CASSWGQGAEQYF

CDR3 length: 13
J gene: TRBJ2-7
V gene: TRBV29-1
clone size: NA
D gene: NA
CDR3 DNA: TGCATCGTCAAAACCATGAGCTCCTACGAGCAGTACTTC
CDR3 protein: CIVKTMSSYEQYF

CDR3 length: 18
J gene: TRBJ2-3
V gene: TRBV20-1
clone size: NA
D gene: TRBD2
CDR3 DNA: TGCAGTGCTAGCTCCCTTCATCCGGGACTAGCGGGTACAGATACGCAGTATTTT
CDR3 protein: CSASSLHPGLAGTDTQYF

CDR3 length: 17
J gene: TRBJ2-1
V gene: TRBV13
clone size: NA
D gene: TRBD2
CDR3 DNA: TGTGCCAGCAGCTTAGACGGGACTAGCGGGAGGTCCAATGAGCAGTTCTTC
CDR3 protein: CASSLDGTSGRSNEQFF

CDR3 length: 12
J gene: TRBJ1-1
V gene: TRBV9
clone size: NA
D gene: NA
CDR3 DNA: TGTGCCAGCGGCCCCCCGAACACTGAAGCTTTCTTT
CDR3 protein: CASGPPNTEAFF

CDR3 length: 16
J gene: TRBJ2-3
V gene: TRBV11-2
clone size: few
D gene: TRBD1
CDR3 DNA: TGTGCCAGCAGCTTGATGGGACAGGGGGCGTCAGATACGCAGTATTTT
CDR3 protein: CASSLMGQGASDTQYF

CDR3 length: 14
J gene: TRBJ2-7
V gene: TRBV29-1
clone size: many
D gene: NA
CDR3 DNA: TGCAGCGTTGTGGGCAGGATGGGCTCCTACGAGCAGTACTTC
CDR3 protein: CSVVGRMGSYEQYF